This T cell receptor beta chain came from a study of T cells after yellow fever vaccination. TCRdb called the 5' RACE reads again in MiXCR, with one record for every CDR3 protein. Counted here are some 350,000 distinct CDR3 sequences, around a tenth occurring once; the ten biggest clones make up more than 15%. Germline values: CDR1 SGHDN, CDR2 FVKESK. This CDR3 region has 16 residues. V lost 4 bases, J lost 4 bases, and 4 bases stayed unmatched. Source: PBMCs, taken on the day of the first yellow fever vaccination. The chain couples TRBV14 to TRBJ2-1; TRBD2 matches 13 bases. The TCR was taken from a man younger than 35 who received the YFV17D yellow fever vaccine. CDR3 nucleotides: TGTGCCAGCAGCCTGGGACTAGCGGGACCTTACAATGAGCAGTTCTTC. Its protein product is CASSLGLAGPYNEQFF.